This T cell receptor (beta chain) is drawn from a study of T cells and Merkel cell carcinoma outcomes. Some clones are missing from TCRdb's copy, which holds only in-frame ones; the method was immunoSEQ multiplex PCR. The sample lists over 7,500 clones; roughly 80% were seen once. Notes on this clone: Its matching antigen is unknown.

Study-wide findings and caveats: Repertoire plus T-cell density reportedly predicted Merkel cell carcinoma outcomes.

The origin of this receptor is a human donor with Merkel cell carcinoma. The sequencing input was tumor tissue from Merkel cell carcinoma.

DNA for the CDR3: TGTGCCAGCAGTTTATTTTCAGATGACTCCTATAATTCACCCCTCCACTTT. Its protein product is CASSLFSDDSYNSPLHF. The chain couples TRBV27 to TRBJ1-6; D gene uncertain. Germline assignment: CDR1 MNHEY and CDR2 SMNVEV (reference sequence). The CDR3 spans 17 residues. V lost 1 base and J lost 0, with 10 bases in between.